The text below deals with one T cell receptor (beta chain). Which antigen it targets is not known. No qualities accompany the bases; no much larger clone lies one base away. This specimen comes from a study of blood T cell repertoires in COVID-19 (dated by TCRdb to 2018 to 2021). For the study in its entirety: Samples from collaborators originated in the United States, Italy and Spain and spanned both the acute and convalescent phases of COVID-19. The prospective study material was composed of cDNA or gDNA derived from T cells, B-cell-depleted T cells, or PBMCs. Deeply sampled blood TCRbeta repertoires from subjects exposed to, actively infected with, or recovered from COVID-19 were included in the dataset. The repertoires were made available in a free public database intended to serve as a resource for research on the immune response to SARS-CoV-2. Samples came from the ongoing ImmuneRACE study (first 160 participants) plus 1,254 subjects from 6 global collaborators. Nearly every sample came with metadata listing a de-identified subject ID, COVID-19 status, age in years and sex. HLA class I and class II types, where available, came from metadata supplied by the sample provider rather than from assay-based typing.

Reading from cysteine to phenylalanine, the CDR3 counts 12 amino acids. This entry keeps only the CDR3 DNA: 36 bases, framed from base 1. V was cut back by 7 bases and J by 4 bases, leaving a gap of 8 bases between them. The germline V gene encodes CDR1 MDHEN and CDR2 SYDVKM. The collaborating institutions used their own protocols to collect whole blood in K2EDTA tubes. For TCRbeta analysis, collaborators shipped samples as frozen whole blood, isolated PBMCs, or DNA extracted from either of those sample types. The immunoSEQ Assay, a bias-controlled multiplex PCR, was used to amplify TCRbeta CDR3 regions from genomic DNA. Per the source publication's procedure: The number of nucleated cells in each sample was estimated by amplification of reference gene primers within the assay. Sequence reads were collapsed and filtered to measure the absolute abundance of every unique TCRbeta CDR3 rearrangement. Productive Simpson clonality was computed per sample as the square root of Simpson's diversity index over productive rearrangements. Sourced from immuneACCESS, this table was stored by TCRdb with only in-frame sequences that have V and J called. A share of the clones is absent; for the studies checked, an unresolved V gene accounts for under half, and the remainder has no known explanation. D and trimming come from the DNA, and the V and J calls and clone size come from that table. The sample profile shows 55,000 to 80,000 clones; roughly 80% of them were found once. Under 30% of the sample belongs to the ten largest clones.

Results the study describes overall, beyond this receptor: How much clinical and demographic metadata was included differed by source and by participant, and the metadata was provided uncurated.

The clonotype comes from a man between 70 and 80 years old with acute or convalescent COVID-19. The chain was built from TRBV28 and TRBJ1-5; no D gene call is confident. Sample: peripheral blood. For the CDR3, the sequence is CASTPGNQPQHF. Here is the DNA: TGTGCCAGCACCCCAGGTAATCAGCCCCAGCATTTT.